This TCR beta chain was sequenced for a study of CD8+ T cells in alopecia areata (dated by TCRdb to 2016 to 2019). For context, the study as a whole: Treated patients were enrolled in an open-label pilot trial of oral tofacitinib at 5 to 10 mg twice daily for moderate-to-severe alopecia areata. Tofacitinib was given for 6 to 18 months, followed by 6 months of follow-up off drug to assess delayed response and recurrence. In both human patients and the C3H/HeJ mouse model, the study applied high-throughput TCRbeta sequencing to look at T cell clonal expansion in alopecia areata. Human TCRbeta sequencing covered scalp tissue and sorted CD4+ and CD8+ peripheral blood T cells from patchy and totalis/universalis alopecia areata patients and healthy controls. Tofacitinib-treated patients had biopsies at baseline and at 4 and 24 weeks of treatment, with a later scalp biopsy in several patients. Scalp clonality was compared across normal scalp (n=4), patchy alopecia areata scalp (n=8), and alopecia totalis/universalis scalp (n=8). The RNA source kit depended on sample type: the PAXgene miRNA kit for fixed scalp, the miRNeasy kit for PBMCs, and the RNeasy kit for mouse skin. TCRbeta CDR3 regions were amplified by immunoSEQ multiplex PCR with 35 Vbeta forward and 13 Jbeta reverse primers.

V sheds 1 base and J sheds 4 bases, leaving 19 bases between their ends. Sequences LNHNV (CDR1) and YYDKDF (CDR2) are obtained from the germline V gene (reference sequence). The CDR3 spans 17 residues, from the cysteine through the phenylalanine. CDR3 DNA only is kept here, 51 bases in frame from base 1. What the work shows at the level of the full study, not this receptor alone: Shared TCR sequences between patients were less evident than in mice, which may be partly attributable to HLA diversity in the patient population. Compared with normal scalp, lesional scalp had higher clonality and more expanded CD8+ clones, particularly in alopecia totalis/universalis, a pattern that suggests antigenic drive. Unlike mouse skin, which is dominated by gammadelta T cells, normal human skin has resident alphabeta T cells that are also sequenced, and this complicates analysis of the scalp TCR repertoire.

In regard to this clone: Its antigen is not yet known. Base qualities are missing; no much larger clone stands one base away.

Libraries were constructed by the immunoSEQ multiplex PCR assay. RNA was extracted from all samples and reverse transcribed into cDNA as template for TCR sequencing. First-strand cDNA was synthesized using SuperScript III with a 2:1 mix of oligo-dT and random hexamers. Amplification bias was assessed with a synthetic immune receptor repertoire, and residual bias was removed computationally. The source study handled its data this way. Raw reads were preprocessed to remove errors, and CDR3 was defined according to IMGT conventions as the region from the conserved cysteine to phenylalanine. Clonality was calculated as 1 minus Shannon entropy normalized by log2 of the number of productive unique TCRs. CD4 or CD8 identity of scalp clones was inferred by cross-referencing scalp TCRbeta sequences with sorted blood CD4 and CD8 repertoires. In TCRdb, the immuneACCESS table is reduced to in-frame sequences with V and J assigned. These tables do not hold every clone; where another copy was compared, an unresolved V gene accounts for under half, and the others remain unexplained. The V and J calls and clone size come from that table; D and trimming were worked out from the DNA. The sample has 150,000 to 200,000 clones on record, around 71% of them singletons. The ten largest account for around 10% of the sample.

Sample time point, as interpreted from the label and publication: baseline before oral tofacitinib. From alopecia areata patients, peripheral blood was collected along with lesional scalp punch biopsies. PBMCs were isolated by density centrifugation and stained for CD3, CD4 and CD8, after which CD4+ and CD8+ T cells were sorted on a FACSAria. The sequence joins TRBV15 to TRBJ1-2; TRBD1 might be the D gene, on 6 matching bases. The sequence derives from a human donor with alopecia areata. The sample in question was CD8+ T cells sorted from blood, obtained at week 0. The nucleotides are TGTGCCACCAGCAGAGCAGCCGCAGGGGTGTCCCTCTATGGCTACACCTTC. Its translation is CATSRAAAGVSLYGYTF.